The clone carrying this T cell receptor beta chain was recorded many times. The antigen is unknown. Germline V CDR1 and CDR2: SQVTM, ANQGSEA. The CDR3 runs to 14 residues. V lost 5 bases, J lost 0 bases, and 5 bases stayed unmatched. The data derive from a study of regulatory T cells in long-lasting Graves disease. About the study: Recently diagnosed Graves' patients had received antithyroid drugs for under 3 months. Study-wide points: Persistent disease preferred TRBV28, TRBJ1-2 and TRBJ2-5; new disease, TRBV20-1 and TRBJ2-1.

Time point in this sample: newly diagnosed GD, antithyroid drugs for less than 3 months. Scientists built the TCR library using RNA that was extracted from PBMCs. Patients with Graves' disease were diagnosed by American Thyroid Association guidelines. Both iRepertoire HTBI primers and Arm-PCR of CDR3 regions were used to build the TCR beta libraries. TCRdb used MiXCR to reprocess the multiplex PCR reads, holding one entry per CDR3 protein. The table includes about half a million distinct CDR3 sequences, more than 10% detected once. The sample also formed part of further work on T cells in Graves' hyperthyroidism and ophthalmopathy. That report notes: Among clonotypes expanded in thyroid above 0.001, most were also found in blood.

Here the sequenced sample was peripheral blood mononuclear cells (PBMCs), taken at new diagnosis, from a patient treated with antithyroid drugs. The gene calls are TRBV29-1 and TRBJ1-2; 8 bases match TRBD1. The clonotype comes from a woman in her twenties or thirties with Graves disease. The CDR3 DNA sequence: TGCAGCGTTACCGGGACAGGAACTAACTATGGCTACACCTTC. The encoded protein is CSVTGTGTNYGYTF. Combining the CDR3 with reference TRBV29-1 and TRBJ1-2 gives the whole variable domain SAVISQKPSRDICQRGTSLTIQCQVDSQVTMMFWYRQQPGQSLTLIATANQGSEATYESGFVIDKFPISRPNLTFSTLTVSNMSPEDSSIYLCSVTGTGTNYGYTFGSGTRLTVV.